This T cell receptor (beta chain) was recorded in a study of blood T cells in healthy people across ages. V was pared by 6 bases and J by 0 bases, with 12 bases between. The CDR3 covers 14 residues. Germline CDR1 is MNHEY and CDR2 is SVGAGI. On this clonotype itself: Its target is unknown.

Findings and caveats of the study: TCR beta diversity correlated strongly with naive T cell percentage. Compared with aged donors, long-lived donors showed fewer expanded clones, suggesting selection.

Together with a sample-barcoded 5' primer, a J-beta primer mix was included in a second PCR lasting roughly 6 to 12 cycles. A single record per CDR3 protein comes from TCRdb applying MiXCR to the 5' RACE reads. This sample carries hundreds of thousands of distinct CDR3 sequences, more than 20% of them seen once, and the ten largest clones take 3% to 4%. Sequencing was performed on blood. This chain connects TRBV6-5 to TRBJ2-7, with a weak D call TRBD2 (5 bases). This receptor was obtained from a man aged 65 to 79 in good health. Written as DNA, the CDR3 is TGTGCCAGCAGCGGAGGCGCCGGCTCCTACGAGCAGTACTTC. It translates to CASSGGAGSYEQYF.